These 2 T cell receptor beta chains originate from one sample sequenced in a study of response to subunit inactivated influenza vaccine. TCRdb re-called the RT-PCR reads with MiXCR, one entry per CDR3 protein. Here the sample spans approximately 500,000 distinct CDR3 sequences, roughly 13% being singletons. The source material was PBMCs from blood, sampled roughly 6 weeks after vaccination. These TCRs come from a man aged 45 to 65 who received an inactivated influenza vaccine.

The chain carries TRBV7-6 and TRBJ2-1, with 7 bases aligning to TRBD2. CDR3 size: 16 residues. The V segment lost 2 bases and the J segment 8 bases; nucleotides outside the gene matches: 12. The germline gives CDR1 SGHVS, CDR2 FNYEAQ. This CDR3 is CASSLRTSPPDDEQFF. The CDR3 DNA follows: TGTGCCAGCAGCTTACGGACTAGTCCTCCTGACGATGAGCAGTTCTTC.

In its sample, this clonotype was seen a few times. The V call is TRBV5-1, the J call TRBJ2-5; D unresolved. The CDR3 is made up of 18 amino acids. In germline, CDR1 is SGHRS, CDR2 YFSETQ. Trimming left V 1 base short and J 1 base short, with 20 bases between. DNA of the CDR3: TGCGCCAGCAGCTTGTTACCCACCCGGCCATCGCGCCAAGAGACCCAGTACTTC. Its translation: CASSLLPTRPSRQETQYF.